This T cell receptor beta chain was captured by sequencing in a study of blood T cell repertoires in COVID-19 (dated by TCRdb to 2018 to 2021). For the wider study: Collaborator samples came from the United States, Italy and Spain and covered acute and convalescent phases of COVID-19. Where available, HLA class I and class II types were taken from metadata supplied by the sample provider and were not determined by assay-based typing. The material from the prospective study consisted of cDNA or gDNA derived from T cells, B-cell-depleted T cells, or PBMCs. Samples were obtained from the ongoing ImmuneRACE study (first 160 participants) and from over a thousand subjects provided by 6 global collaborators. The repertoires were made available in a free public database intended to serve as a resource for research on the immune response to SARS-CoV-2. The sample metadata nearly always contained a de-identified subject ID, COVID-19 status, age in years and sex. Subjects who had been exposed to COVID-19, were actively infected with it, or had recovered from it provided the deeply sampled blood TCRbeta repertoires that made up the dataset.

General study outcomes and caveats: The amount of clinical and demographic metadata varied by source and participant and was provided uncurated.

As regards this clone: The antigen this receptor binds is unknown. No much larger clone is present one base from it, and per-base qualities are unavailable.

TCRbeta CDR3 regions were amplified from genomic DNA by means of the immunoSEQ Assay, a bias-controlled multiplex PCR. From the authors' description of their analysis: Within the assay, amplification of reference gene primers was used to estimate how many nucleated cells each sample contained. Sequence reads were collapsed and filtered to measure the absolute abundance of every unique TCRbeta CDR3 rearrangement. Productive Simpson clonality was computed per sample as the square root of Simpson's diversity index over productive rearrangements. Here the immuneACCESS table is served through TCRdb, limited to in-frame sequences with V and J called. Missing clones are a known gap in these copies; in checked studies unresolved V genes cover under half, and the rest lacks a known reason. V and J calls and clone size come straight from that table; D and trimming were deduced from the DNA. This sample has roughly 75,000 clones in its table, and 70% to 85% of those were observed once. Jointly, the top ten make up 25% to 30% of the sample.

Each collaborating institution followed its own protocols to collect whole blood in K2EDTA tubes. For TCRbeta analysis, collaborator samples were shipped as frozen whole blood, as isolated PBMCs, or as DNA extracted from either sample type. V has 1 base trimmed and J has 6 bases trimmed; junction bases matching no gene number 8. For CDR1 and CDR2, the germline V gene (reference sequence) lists LNHNV and YYDKDF. The CDR3 spans 16 residues, from the cysteine through the phenylalanine. Solely the CDR3 DNA is kept, with 48 bases framed from the first base. Sequencing used peripheral blood. The TCR comes from an older man with acute or convalescent COVID-19. In this chain, TRBV15 is recombined with TRBJ1-5, with 8 bases aligning to TRBD1. The DNA reads TGTGCCACCAGCAGAGGTTGGACAGGGCAGGCTCAGCCCCAGCATTTT. Translated, this is CATSRGWTGQAQPQHF. The CDR3, completed at both ends by the reference TRBV15 and TRBJ1-5 genes, gives the full variable domain DAMVIQNPRYQVTQFGKPVTLSCSQTLNHNVMYWYQQKSSQAPKLLFHYYDKDFNNEADTPDNFQSRRPNTSFCFLDIRSPGLGDTAMYLCATSRGWTGQAQPQHFGDGTRLSIL.